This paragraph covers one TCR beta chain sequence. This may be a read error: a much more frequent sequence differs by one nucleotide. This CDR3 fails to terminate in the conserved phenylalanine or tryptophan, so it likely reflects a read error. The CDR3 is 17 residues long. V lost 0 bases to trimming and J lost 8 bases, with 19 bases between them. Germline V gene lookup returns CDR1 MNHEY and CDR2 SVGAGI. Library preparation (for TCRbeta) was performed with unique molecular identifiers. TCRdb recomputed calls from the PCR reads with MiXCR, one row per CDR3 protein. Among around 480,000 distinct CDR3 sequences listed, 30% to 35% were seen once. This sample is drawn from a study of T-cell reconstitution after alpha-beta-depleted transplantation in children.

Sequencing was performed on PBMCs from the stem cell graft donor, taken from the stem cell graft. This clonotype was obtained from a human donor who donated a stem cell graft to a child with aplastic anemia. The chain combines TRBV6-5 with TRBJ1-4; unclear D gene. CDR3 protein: CASSYSSIRVGWEKLFL. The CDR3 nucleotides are TGTGCCAGCAGTTACTCGAGTATCCGGGTCGGTTGGGAAAAACTGTTTTTG.